What follows are 9 T cell receptor beta chains derived from one specimen sequenced in a study of CD8 T cells in Susac syndrome. cDNA came from about 0.5 to 1 ug RNA primed by random hexamers. TCRdb itself ran the immunoSEQ multiplex PCR reads through MiXCR, one entry per CDR3 protein. The sample shows around 77,000 distinct CDR3 sequences, around 96% of them seen only once. The sequenced material came from CD4+ T cells from PBMCs. Source of these receptors: a human donor with multiple sclerosis.

The V gene is TRBV20-1, the J gene TRBJ1-2; D remains ambiguous. The CDR3 consists of 16 residues. The V gene's germline CDR1 is DFQATT and CDR2 SNEGSKA (reference sequence). Trimming took 5 bases from V and 4 from J, leaving 23 bases between them. In DNA form, the CDR3 reads TGCAGTGCTGTGCACCGGATGTTTCGAAAGACCTATGGCTACACCTTC. Encoded protein: CSAVHRMFRKTYGYTF.

The genes are TRBV11-3 and TRBJ2-2; D gene ambiguous. CDR3 length: 13 residues. Between the trimmed V and J ends, which lost 8 bases and 3 bases, there was a span of 10 bases. The V gene's germline CDR1 is SGHNT and CDR2 YENEEA. CDR3 region: CASGNVYTGELFF. CDR3 nucleotides: TGTGCCAGCGGTAATGTCTACACCGGGGAGCTGTTTTTT.

The V and J genes are TRBV11-3 and TRBJ1-5; D remains ambiguous. Trimming left V 0 bases short and J 2 bases short, with 17 bases between. Germline V gene sequence: CDR1 SGHNT, CDR2 YENEEA. This CDR3 comprises 18 residues. The CDR3: CASSLDPLTDGGNQPQHF. The CDR3, as DNA: TGTGCCAGCAGCTTAGATCCCCTAACTGACGGCGGCAATCAGCCCCAGCATTTT.

V usage is TRBV20-1 and J usage is TRBJ1-1, with D hard to call. Looked up from germline, CDR1 is DFQATT and CDR2 is SNEGSKA (reference sequence). The CDR3 totals 13 residues. With 1 base removed from V and 0 bases from J, the gap between germline ends came to 6 bases. The CDR3 DNA follows: TGCAGTGCTAGAGGTCGGATGAACACTGAAGCTTTCTTT. Its protein is CSARGRMNTEAFF.

The chain is built from TRBV20-1 and TRBJ2-3; 8 nucleotides line up with TRBD1. This CDR3 is built from 13 residues. The germline V gene has CDR1 DFQATT and CDR2 SNEGSKA (reference sequence). V lost 7 bases to trimming and J lost 5 bases; unmatched junction nucleotides: 8. CDR3 DNA sequence: TGCAGTGTTCTCGGACAGGGTCAAGATACGCAGTATTTT. It translates to CSVLGQGQDTQYF.

The rearrangement uses TRBV11-2 and TRBJ2-1, with a tentative D call TRBD1 (5 bases). This CDR3 is 15 amino acids long. Looked up from germline, CDR1 is SGHAT and CDR2 is FQNNGV. V gave up 5 bases and J gave up 5 bases, with 16 bases separating them. The CDR3 nucleotides read TGTGCCAGCAGCACCAGTCCCCAGGGCGACAATGAGCAGTTCTTC. Protein: CASSTSPQGDNEQFF.

The chain is built from TRBV30 and TRBJ1-1; D remains ambiguous. CDR3 length equals 14 residues. Germline V lookup: CDR1 GTSNPN, CDR2 SVGIG (reference sequence). V lost 4 bases and J lost 1, with 13 bases in between. CDR3 nucleotides: TGTGCCTGGACCGGCGCCCGGGGGAACACTGAAGCTTTCTTT. This translates into CAWTGARGNTEAFF.

The chain employs TRBV4-1 and TRBJ1-6, with D possibly matching TRBD1 (5 bases). The germline V gene has CDR1 MGHRA and CDR2 YSYEKL. Trimming removed 0 bases at V and 4 bases at J, with 13 bases between. The CDR3 has 17 residues. The CDR3 region has the DNA TGCGCCAGCAGCCAAGAGGCAGGGAGGGTTTATAATTCACCCCTCCACTTT. Translating it yields CASSQEAGRVYNSPLHF.

This chain joins TRBV19 and TRBJ2-2; TRBD1 matches at 9 bases. The V segment lost 4 bases and the J segment 7 bases; nucleotides outside the gene matches: 7. This CDR3 spans 15 amino acids. The germline gives CDR1 LNHDA, CDR2 SQIVND (reference sequence). CDR3 bases: TGTGCCAGTAGTACCCGGGACAGGGCTAGCGGGGAGCTGTTTTTT. Translated: CASSTRDRASGELFF.